This T cell receptor beta chain came from a study of blood T cell repertoires in COVID-19. This CDR3 is 15 amino acids long. V lost 5 bases and J lost 2, with 13 bases in between. CDR1 is SGHTA and CDR2 is FQGNSA in the germline V gene. The method was immunoSEQ multiplex PCR; TCRdb's version includes in-frame clones alone and lacks a portion of them. The data contain some 65,000 clones, around 90% of them singletons. V is TRBV7-2 and J is TRBJ1-3; no clear D gene. Sequencing input: peripheral blood. This TCR was recovered from a man in his fifties or sixties with COVID-19, enrolled during active disease. The DNA of the CDR3 is TGTGCCAGCAGCCTGGTTGCCGGGGCTGGAAACACCATATATTTT. Its protein is CASSLVAGAGNTIYF.